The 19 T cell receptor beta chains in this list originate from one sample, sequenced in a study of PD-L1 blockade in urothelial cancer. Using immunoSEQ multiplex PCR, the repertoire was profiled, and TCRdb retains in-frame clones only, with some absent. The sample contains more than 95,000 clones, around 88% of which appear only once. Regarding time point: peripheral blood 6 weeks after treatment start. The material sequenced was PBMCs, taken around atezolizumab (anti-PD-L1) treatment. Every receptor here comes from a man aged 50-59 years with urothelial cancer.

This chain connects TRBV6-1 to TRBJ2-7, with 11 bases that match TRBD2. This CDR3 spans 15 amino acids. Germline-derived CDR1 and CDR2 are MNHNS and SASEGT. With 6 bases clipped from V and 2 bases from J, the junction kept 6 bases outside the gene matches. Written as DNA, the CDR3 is TGTGCCAGCAGAGAGACTAGCGGGGCTACCTACGAGCAGTACTTC. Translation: CASRETSGATYEQYF.

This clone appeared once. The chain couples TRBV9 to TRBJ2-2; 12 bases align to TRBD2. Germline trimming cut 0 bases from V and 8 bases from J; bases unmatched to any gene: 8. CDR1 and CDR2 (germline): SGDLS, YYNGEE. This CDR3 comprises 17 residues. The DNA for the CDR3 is TGTGCCAGCAGCGTAGCTCCCCTAGCGGGAGGGCCAGGGGAGCTGTTTTTT. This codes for CASSVAPLAGGPGELFF.

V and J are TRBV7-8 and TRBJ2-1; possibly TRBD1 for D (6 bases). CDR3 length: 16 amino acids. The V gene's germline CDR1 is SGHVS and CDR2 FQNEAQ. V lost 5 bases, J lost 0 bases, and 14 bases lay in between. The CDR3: CASSPRTASSYNEQFF. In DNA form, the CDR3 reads TGTGCCAGCAGCCCAAGGACAGCCAGCTCCTACAATGAGCAGTTCTTC.

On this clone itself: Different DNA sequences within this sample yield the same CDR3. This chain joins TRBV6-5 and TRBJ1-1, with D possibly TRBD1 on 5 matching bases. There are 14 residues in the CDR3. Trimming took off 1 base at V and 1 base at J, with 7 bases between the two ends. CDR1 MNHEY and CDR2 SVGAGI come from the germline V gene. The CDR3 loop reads CASSYLQGNTEAFF. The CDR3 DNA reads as TGTGCCAGCAGTTACTTGCAGGGGAACACTGAAGCTTTCTTT.

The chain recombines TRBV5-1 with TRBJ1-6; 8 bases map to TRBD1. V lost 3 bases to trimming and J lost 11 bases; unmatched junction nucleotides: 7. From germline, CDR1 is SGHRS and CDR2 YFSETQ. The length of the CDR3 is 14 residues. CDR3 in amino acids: CASSSGQGLTPLHF. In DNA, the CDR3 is TGCGCCAGCAGCTCCGGACAGGGTCTTACACCCCTCCACTTT.

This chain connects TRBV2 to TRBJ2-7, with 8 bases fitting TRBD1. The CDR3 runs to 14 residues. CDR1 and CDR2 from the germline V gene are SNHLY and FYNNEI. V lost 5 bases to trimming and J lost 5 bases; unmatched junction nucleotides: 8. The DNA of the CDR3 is TGTGCCAGCAGTCGGACAGGGACAGGTGACGAGCAGTACTTC. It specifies CASSRTGTGDEQYF.

This CDR3 is CASSQGRSGGNNEQFF. Written as DNA, the CDR3 is TGTGCCAGCAGCCAAGGTCGGTCGGGGGGAAACAATGAGCAGTTCTTC. The gene calls are TRBV4-2 and TRBJ2-1; the match to TRBD2 covers 7 bases. Germline CDR1 and CDR2: LGHNA and YNFKEQ. This CDR3 has 16 residues. V lost 1 base, J lost 5 bases, and 8 bases stayed unmatched.

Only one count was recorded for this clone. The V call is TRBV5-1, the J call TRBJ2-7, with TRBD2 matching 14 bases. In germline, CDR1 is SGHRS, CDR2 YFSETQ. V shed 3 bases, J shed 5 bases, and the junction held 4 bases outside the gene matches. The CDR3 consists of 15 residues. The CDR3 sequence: CASSSGLAGVHEQYF. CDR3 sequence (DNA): TGCGCCAGCAGCTCGGGACTAGCGGGAGTTCACGAGCAGTACTTC.

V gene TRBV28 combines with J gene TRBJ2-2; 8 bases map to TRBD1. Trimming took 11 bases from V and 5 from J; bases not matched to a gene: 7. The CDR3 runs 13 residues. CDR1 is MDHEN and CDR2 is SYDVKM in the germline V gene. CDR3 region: CAVGQGRTGELFF. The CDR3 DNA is TGTGCCGTAGGACAGGGACGTACCGGGGAGCTGTTTTTT.

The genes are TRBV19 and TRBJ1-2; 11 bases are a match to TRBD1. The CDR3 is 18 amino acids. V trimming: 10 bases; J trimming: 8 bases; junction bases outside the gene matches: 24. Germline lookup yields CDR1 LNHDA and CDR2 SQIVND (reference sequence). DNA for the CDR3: TGTGCCACCAGAATCCCCGGGACAGGGGGTGGCCCTGGACGCGGCTACACCTTC. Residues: CATRIPGTGGGPGRGYTF.

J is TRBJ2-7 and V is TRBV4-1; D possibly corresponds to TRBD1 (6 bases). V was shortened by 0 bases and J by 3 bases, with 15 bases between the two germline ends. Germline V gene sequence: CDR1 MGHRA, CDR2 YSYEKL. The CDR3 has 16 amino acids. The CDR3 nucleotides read TGCGCCAGCAGCCAAGATTTTGGAGGCAGGGGCTACGAGCAGTACTTC. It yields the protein CASSQDFGGRGYEQYF.

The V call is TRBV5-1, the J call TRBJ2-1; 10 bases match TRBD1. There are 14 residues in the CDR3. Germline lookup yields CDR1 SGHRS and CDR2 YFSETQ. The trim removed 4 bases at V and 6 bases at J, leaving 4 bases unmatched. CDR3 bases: TGCGCCAGCAGCCCCGGGACAGGGGTCAATGAGCAGTTCTTC. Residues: CASSPGTGVNEQFF.

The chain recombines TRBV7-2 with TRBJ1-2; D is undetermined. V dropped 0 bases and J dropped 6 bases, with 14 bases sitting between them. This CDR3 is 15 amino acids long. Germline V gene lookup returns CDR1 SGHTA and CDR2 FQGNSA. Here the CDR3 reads CASSLARRATDGYTF. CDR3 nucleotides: TGTGCCAGCAGCTTAGCGCGGAGGGCAACGGATGGCTACACCTTC.

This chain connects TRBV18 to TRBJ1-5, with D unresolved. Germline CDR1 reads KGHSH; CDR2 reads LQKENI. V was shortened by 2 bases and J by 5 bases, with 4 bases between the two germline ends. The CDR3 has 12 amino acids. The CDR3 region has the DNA TGTGCCAGCTCACCAGGGCATCAGCCCCAGCATTTT. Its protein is CASSPGHQPQHF.

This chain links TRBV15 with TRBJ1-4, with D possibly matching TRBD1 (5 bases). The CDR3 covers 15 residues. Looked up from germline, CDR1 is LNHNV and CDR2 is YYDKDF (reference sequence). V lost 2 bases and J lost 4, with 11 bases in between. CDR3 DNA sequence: TGTGCCACCAGCAGAAGGACACAACTTAATGAAAAACTGTTTTTT. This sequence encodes CATSRRTQLNEKLFF.

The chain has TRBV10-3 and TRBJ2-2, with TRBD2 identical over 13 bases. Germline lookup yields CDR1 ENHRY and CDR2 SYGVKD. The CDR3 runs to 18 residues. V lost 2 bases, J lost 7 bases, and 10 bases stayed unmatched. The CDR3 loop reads CAISEGLAGERGNGELFF. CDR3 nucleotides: TGTGCCATCAGTGAGGGACTAGCGGGAGAAAGGGGGAACGGGGAGCTGTTTTTT.

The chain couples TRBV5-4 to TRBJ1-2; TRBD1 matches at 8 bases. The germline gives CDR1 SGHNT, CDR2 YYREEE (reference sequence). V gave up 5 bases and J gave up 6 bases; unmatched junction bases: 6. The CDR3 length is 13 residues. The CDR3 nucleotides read TGTGCCAGCAGGCCAACGACAGGGGATGGCTACACCTTC. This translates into CASRPTTGDGYTF.

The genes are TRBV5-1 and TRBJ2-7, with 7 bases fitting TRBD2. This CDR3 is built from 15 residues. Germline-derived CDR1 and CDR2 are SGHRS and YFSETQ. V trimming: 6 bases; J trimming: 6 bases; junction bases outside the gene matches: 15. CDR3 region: CASMYISGIGSEQYF. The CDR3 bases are TGCGCCAGCATGTACATCAGCGGGATTGGGTCCGAGCAGTACTTC. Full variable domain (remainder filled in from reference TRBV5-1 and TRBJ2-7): KAGVTQTPRYLIKTRGQQVTLSCSPISGHRSVSWYQQTPGQGLQFLFEYFSETQRNKGNFPGRFSGRQFSNSRSEMNVSTLELGDSALYLCASMYISGIGSEQYFGPGTRLTVT.

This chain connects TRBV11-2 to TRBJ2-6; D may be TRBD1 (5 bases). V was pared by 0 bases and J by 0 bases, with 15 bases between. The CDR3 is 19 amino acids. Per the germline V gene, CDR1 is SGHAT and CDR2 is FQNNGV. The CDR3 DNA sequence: TGTGCCAGCAGCTTAGAGGGTAGAGGACAACTCTCTGGGGCCAACGTCCTGACTTTC. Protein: CASSLEGRGQLSGANVLTF.